This T cell receptor beta chain was profiled in a study of cytomegalovirus exposure and HLA in healthy donors. Study-wide points: Using the classifier, cytomegalovirus status was reportedly diagnosed with high specificity and sensitivity. Many donors shared some public TCRs, even though most TCR sequences were rare. Under in vitro conditions, three CMV-associated chains were confirmed as specific for CMV antigens.

Note on this clone: The antigen is undetermined.

The ends lost 5 bases at V and 3 bases at J; junction bases unmatched: 13. Germline V CDR1 and CDR2: LNHDA, SQIVND (reference sequence). The length of the CDR3 is 16 residues. Assay used: immunoSEQ multiplex PCR; TCRdb lists only in-frame clones, some missing. The profile covers about 220,000 clones, with over 80% appearing a single time and about 0.95% taken by the ten largest. The receptor was isolated from a young woman in good health and CMV-seronegative. The chain combines TRBV19 with TRBJ2-7, with 7 bases fitting TRBD1. Sequences were obtained from PBMCs. The CDR3 DNA reads as TGTGCCAGTAGTGTCTCACAGGGGATGGGCGGCTACGAGCAGTACTTC. This codes for CASSVSQGMGGYEQYF. The full variable domain, its missing parts supplied by reference TRBV19 and TRBJ2-7, is DGGITQSPKYLFRKEGQNVTLSCEQNLNHDAMYWYRQDPGQGLRLIYYSQIVNDFQKGDIAEGYSVSREKKESFPLTVTSAQKNPTAFYLCASSVSQGMGGYEQYFGPGTRLTVT.